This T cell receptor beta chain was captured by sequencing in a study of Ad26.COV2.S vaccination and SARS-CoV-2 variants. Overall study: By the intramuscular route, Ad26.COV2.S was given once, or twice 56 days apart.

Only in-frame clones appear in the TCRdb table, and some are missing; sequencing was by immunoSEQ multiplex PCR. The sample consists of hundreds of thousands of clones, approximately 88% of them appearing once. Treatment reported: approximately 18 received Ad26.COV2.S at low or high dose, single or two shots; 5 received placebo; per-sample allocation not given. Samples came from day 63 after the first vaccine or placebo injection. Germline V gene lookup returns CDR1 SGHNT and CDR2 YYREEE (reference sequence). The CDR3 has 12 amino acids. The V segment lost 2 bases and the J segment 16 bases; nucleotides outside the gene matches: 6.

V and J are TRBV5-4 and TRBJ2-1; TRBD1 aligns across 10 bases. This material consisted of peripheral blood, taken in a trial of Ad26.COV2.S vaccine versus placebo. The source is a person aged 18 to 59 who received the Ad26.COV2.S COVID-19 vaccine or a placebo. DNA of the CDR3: TGTGCCAGCAGCTTTCCGGGGACAGGGGCTTTCTTC. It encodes CASSFPGTGAFF.